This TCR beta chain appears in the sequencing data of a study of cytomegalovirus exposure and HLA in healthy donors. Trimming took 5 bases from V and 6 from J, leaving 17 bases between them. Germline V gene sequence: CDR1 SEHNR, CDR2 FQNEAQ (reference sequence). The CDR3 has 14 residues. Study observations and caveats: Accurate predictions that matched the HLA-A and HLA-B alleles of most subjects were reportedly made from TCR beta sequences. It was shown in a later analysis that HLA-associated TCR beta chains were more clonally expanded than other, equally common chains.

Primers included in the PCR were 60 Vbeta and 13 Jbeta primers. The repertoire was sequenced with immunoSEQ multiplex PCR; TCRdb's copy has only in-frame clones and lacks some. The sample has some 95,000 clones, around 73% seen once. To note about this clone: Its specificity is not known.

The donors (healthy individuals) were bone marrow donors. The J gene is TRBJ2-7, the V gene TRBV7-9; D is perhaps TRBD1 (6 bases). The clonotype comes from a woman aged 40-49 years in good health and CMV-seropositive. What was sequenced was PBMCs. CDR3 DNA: TGTGCCAGCAGCGAGGGGGTCACCTCCGCCGAGCAGTACTTC. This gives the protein CASSEGVTSAEQYF.